The 31 T cell receptor beta chains presented below share a single source sample, sequenced in a study of blood T cell repertoires in COVID-19. The table came from immunoSEQ multiplex PCR; TCRdb's copy has only in-frame clones and leaves some out. The table has about 64,000 clones, approximately 90% seen once. Sequencing was performed on peripheral blood. These receptors all stem from a human donor in a cohort sampled during active COVID-19.

This chain joins TRBV4-2 and TRBJ1-4, with no clear D. Trimming cost V 1 base and J 4 bases, with 7 bases left between them. The CDR3 loop spans 14 amino acids. Per the germline V gene, CDR1 is LGHNA and CDR2 is YNFKEQ. CDR3 DNA sequence: TGTGCCAGCAGCCAAGGAGGAAATAATGAAAAACTGTTTTTT. Translation: CASSQGGNNEKLFF.

This sequence joins TRBV4-3 and TRBJ2-7; D call uncertain. V dropped 0 bases and J dropped 5 bases, with 11 bases sitting between them. This CDR3 is 14 amino acids long. The V gene's germline CDR1 is LGHNA and CDR2 YSLEER. The CDR3 loop is CASSQETLVHEQYF. CDR3 coding DNA: TGCGCCAGCAGCCAAGAAACCCTAGTCCACGAGCAGTACTTC.

The chain has TRBV7-2 and TRBJ2-3, with D tentatively TRBD2 (6 bases). V dropped 5 bases and J dropped 2 bases, with 11 bases sitting between them. From germline, CDR1 is SGHTA and CDR2 FQGNSA. This CDR3 spans 14 amino acids. CDR3 in DNA: TGTGCCAGCAGCCCCGGGACTTACACAGATACGCAGTATTTT. Its protein is CASSPGTYTDTQYF.

The chain links TRBV7-9 to TRBJ2-1; 7 nucleotides agree with TRBD1. This CDR3 region has 15 residues. The trim removed 5 bases at V and 5 bases at J, leaving 9 bases unmatched. Germline CDR1 reads SEHNR; CDR2 reads FQNEAQ (reference sequence). CDR3 in amino acids: CASSPGGAVNNEQFF. The CDR3 DNA reads TGTGCCAGCAGCCCAGGGGGAGCGGTCAACAATGAGCAGTTCTTC.

This clone was seen a single time. CDR3 protein: CASSFLRDGANVLTF. CDR3 bases: TGTGCCAGCAGTTTCCTACGGGATGGGGCCAACGTCCTGACTTTC. V usage is TRBV27 and J usage is TRBJ2-6; D is possibly TRBD2 (5 bases). CDR3 length equals 15 residues. V was trimmed by 3 bases and J by 3 bases, leaving 9 bases between them. Looked up from germline, CDR1 is MNHEY and CDR2 is SMNVEV (reference sequence). The full variable domain, with the rest looked up from reference TRBV27 and TRBJ2-6, is EAQVTQNPRYLITVTGKKLTVTCSQNMNHEYMSWYRQDPGLGLRQIYYSMNVEVTDKGDVPEGYKVSRKEKRNFPLILESPSPNQTSLYFCASSFLRDGANVLTFGAGSRLTVL.

This clone was detected only once. The rearrangement links TRBV11-2 to TRBJ2-7, with D perhaps TRBD2 (7 bases). The germline V and J ends were trimmed by 5 bases and 2 bases, with 16 bases remaining between them. Germline CDR1 reads SGHAT; CDR2 reads FQNNGV. The CDR3 loop spans 15 amino acids. The CDR3 sequence: CASSRRGGPAYEQYF. For the CDR3, the DNA is TGTGCCAGCAGCCGGAGGGGGGGACCGGCCTACGAGCAGTACTTC.

This clone was picked up one time. The chain joins TRBV11-2 to TRBJ1-3; 7 positions match TRBD1. This CDR3 is built from 15 residues. CDR1 is SGHAT and CDR2 is FQNNGV in the germline V gene. Germline trimming cut 5 bases from V and 5 bases from J; bases unmatched to any gene: 9. For the CDR3, the DNA is TGTGCCAGCAGCACCTTGACAGGGAAGAGAAACACCATATATTTT. It codes for CASSTLTGKRNTIYF.

The J gene is TRBJ2-7, the V gene TRBV3-1 (or the pseudogene TRBV3-2), with 7 bases that match TRBD2. The CDR3 totals 13 residues. The V and J ends lost 5 bases and 5 bases, in that order; junction bases with no gene match: 6. Germline assignment: CDR1 LGHDT and CDR2 YNNKEL (reference sequence). DNA for the CDR3: TGTGCCAGCAGCACAAGTGGGAGGGACGAGCAGTACTTC. It encodes CASSTSGRDEQYF.

The chain links TRBV4-2 to TRBJ2-5; no clear D. The CDR3 has 14 amino acids. CDR1 and CDR2 (germline): LGHNA, YNFKEQ. V shed 1 base and J shed 2 bases, with 8 bases lying between them. The CDR3 sequence is CASSQVGAQETQYF. DNA for the CDR3: TGTGCCAGCAGCCAAGTTGGAGCACAAGAGACCCAGTACTTC.

The genes are TRBV5-4 and TRBJ1-6, with a possible D match to TRBD1 (6 bases). CDR1 and CDR2 from the germline V gene are SGHNT and YYREEE (reference sequence). There are 17 residues in the CDR3. V lost 4 bases to trimming and J lost 0 bases, with 14 bases between them. CDR3 amino acids: CASSQGPDSSYNSPLHF. Here the CDR3 DNA reads TGTGCCAGCAGCCAGGGGCCGGACAGCTCCTATAATTCACCCCTCCACTTT.

The rearrangement links TRBV13 to TRBJ1-5; 11 bases are a match to TRBD1. Trimming at V came to 2 bases and at J to 7 bases, leaving 7 bases not matched to a gene. The CDR3 is made up of 16 amino acids. Germline CDR1 PRHDT, CDR2 FYEKMQ (reference sequence). The CDR3 bases are TGTGCCAGCAGCTTAAGGACAGGGGGCCAAGGACAGCCCCAGCATTTT. It codes for CASSLRTGGQGQPQHF.

This sequence joins TRBV14 and TRBJ1-3; D is uncertain. This CDR3 has 15 residues. Germline CDR1 and CDR2: SGHDN and FVKESK. Trimming pared 6 bases from V and 1 base from J, leaving 13 bases between. CDR3 sequence (DNA): TGTGCCAGCAGTCTTTACGGGATGTCTGGAAACACCATATATTTT. This gives the protein CASSLYGMSGNTIYF.

This clone has a handful of counts. The rearrangement joins TRBV2 to TRBJ1-3, with 10 bases matching TRBD1. Germline V lookup: CDR1 SNHLY, CDR2 FYNNEI. CDR3 size: 15 residues. J was trimmed by 4 bases and V by 7 bases; bases with no gene match: 7. The CDR3 is CASNPDRGDGNTIYF. As DNA, the CDR3 is TGTGCCAGCAACCCGGACAGGGGGGACGGAAACACCATATATTTT.

The chain couples TRBV18 to TRBJ2-2, with 10 bases lining up with TRBD2. This CDR3 is 19 amino acids long. The germline V gene encodes CDR1 KGHSH and CDR2 LQKENI. Germline trimming cut 2 bases from V and 0 bases from J; bases unmatched to any gene: 9. The CDR3 coding sequence is TGTGCCAGCTCACCAAGACTAGCGGGCGGGACTCCGAACACCGGGGAGCTGTTTTTT. Its protein is CASSPRLAGGTPNTGELFF.

This chain uses TRBV6-5 with TRBJ2-7; D is undetermined. CDR1 is MNHEY and CDR2 is SVGAGI in the germline V gene. V was shortened by 0 bases and J by 4 bases, with 7 bases between the two germline ends. CDR3 length: 13 amino acids. CDR3 DNA: TGTGCCAGCAGTTACTCGGGCAGTTACGAGCAGTACTTC. This encodes CASSYSGSYEQYF.

This chain links TRBV18 with TRBJ2-7, with 11 bases lining up with TRBD1. Trimming at V came to 4 bases and at J to 3 bases, leaving 2 bases not matched to a gene. The CDR3 consists of 14 residues. From germline, CDR1 is KGHSH and CDR2 LQKENI. The CDR3 sequence is CASSHGTGGYEQYF. The CDR3 DNA reads TGTGCCAGCTCACATGGGACAGGGGGCTACGAGCAGTACTTC. The full variable domain, completed using reference TRBV18 and TRBJ2-7, is NAGVMQNPRHLVRRRGQEARLRCSPMKGHSHVYWYRQLPEEGLKFMVYLQKENIIDESGMPKERFSAEFPKEGPSILRIQQVVRGDSAAYFCASSHGTGGYEQYFGPGTRLTVT.

The sample holds one count of this clone. The rearrangement joins TRBV27 to TRBJ2-5, with 15 nucleotides matching TRBD2. Germline V gene lookup returns CDR1 MNHEY and CDR2 SMNVEV (reference sequence). V was clipped by 4 bases and J by 2 bases; unmatched bases: 5. The CDR3 runs to 17 residues. The CDR3 region has the DNA TGTGCCAGCAGTTCGGGACTAGCGGGAGGTCCACAAGAGACCCAGTACTTC. Translated: CASSSGLAGGPQETQYF.

This chain uses TRBV19 with TRBJ2-3, with D unclear. The CDR3 is 14 amino acids. Germline-derived CDR1 and CDR2 are LNHDA and SQIVND (reference sequence). Between the trimmed V and J ends, which lost 3 bases and 2 bases, there was a span of 9 bases. The DNA for the CDR3 is TGTGCCAGTAGTATTCAACTGATCACAGATACGCAGTATTTT. This codes for CASSIQLITDTQYF.

This chain joins TRBV3-1 (or the pseudogene TRBV3-2) and TRBJ2-1, with D tentatively TRBD1 (5 bases). Germline CDR1 LGHDT, CDR2 YNNKEL (reference sequence). This CDR3 is built from 13 residues. Trimming removed 2 bases from V and 13 bases from J, with 15 bases in between. This CDR3 reads CASSQSPRVDQFF. As DNA, the CDR3 is TGTGCCAGCAGCCAATCTCCCAGGGTGGATCAGTTCTTC.

J is TRBJ2-7 and V is TRBV11-2; no firm D call. Trimming shortened V by 5 bases and J by 5 bases, and 13 bases separated the two germline ends. The CDR3 length is 13 residues. Germline V gives CDR1 SGHAT, CDR2 FQNNGV. CDR3 nucleotides: TGTGCCAGCAGCATATTACTACGCGACGAGCAGTACTTC. Translation gives CASSILLRDEQYF.

The chain is built from TRBV29-1 and TRBJ1-2, with D perhaps matching TRBD1 (6 bases). Germline V gene data show CDR1 as SQVTM and CDR2 as ANQGSEA. The V end was cut by 6 bases, the J end by 8 bases, with 16 bases between. The CDR3 loop spans 12 amino acids. CDR3 sequence (DNA): TGCAGCGTCCCCGGGAGGGGGAGGGGCTACACCTTC. This encodes CSVPGRGRGYTF.

The chain couples TRBV18 to TRBJ1-2, with D perhaps matching TRBD1 (5 bases). Trimming left V 1 base short and J 3 bases short, with 9 bases between. CDR3 length equals 14 residues. The germline V gene encodes CDR1 KGHSH and CDR2 LQKENI. This chain's CDR3 is CASSPRQGDYGYTF. CDR3 sequence (DNA): TGTGCCAGCTCACCACGTCAGGGTGACTATGGCTACACCTTC.

CDR3 sequence: CASSQEGGRSGNTIYF. As DNA, the CDR3 is TGCGCCAGCAGCCAAGAGGGGGGGCGATCTGGAAACACCATATATTTT. V usage is TRBV4-1 and J usage is TRBJ1-3, with a tentative D call TRBD1 (6 bases). The CDR3 runs 16 residues. Germline CDR1 and CDR2: MGHRA and YSYEKL. V gave up 0 bases and J gave up 1 base, with 10 bases separating them.

The chain employs TRBV6-5 and TRBJ2-5; TRBD2 agrees at 8 bases. The J segment lost 5 bases and the V segment lost 6 bases, leaving 11 bases of the junction unmatched. The CDR3 length is 15 residues. Looked up from germline, CDR1 is MNHEY and CDR2 is SVGAGI. The CDR3 protein is CASRLWREAQETQYF. The DNA of the CDR3 is TGTGCCAGCAGACTTTGGCGGGAGGCCCAGGAGACCCAGTACTTC.

The chain recombines TRBV6-5 with TRBJ1-6; D gene uncertain. The CDR3 covers 14 residues. Trimming shortened V by 2 bases and J by 8 bases, and 10 bases separated the two germline ends. In germline, CDR1 is MNHEY, CDR2 SVGAGI. CDR3 in DNA: TGTGCCAGCAGTTACGGCGACGGGGATTCACCCCTCCACTTT. This sequence encodes CASSYGDGDSPLHF.

The chain carries TRBV11-3 and TRBJ2-1; 9 bases map to TRBD2. CDR1 and CDR2 (germline): SGHNT, YENEEA. V was clipped by 1 base and J by 3 bases; unmatched bases: 13. This CDR3 has 19 amino acids. DNA for the CDR3: TGTGCCAGCAGCTTAGCTACCTCTGGACTAGCGCTACTCTACAATGAGCAGTTCTTC. Its translation: CASSLATSGLALLYNEQFF.

The chain combines TRBV5-4 with TRBJ2-1; 8 bases map to TRBD2. The CDR3 length is 17 residues. The trim removed 7 bases at V and 2 bases at J, leaving 14 bases unmatched. Germline values: CDR1 SGHNT, CDR2 YYREEE (reference sequence). CDR3 in amino acids: CASLGTTLAGTYNEQFF. CDR3 DNA: TGTGCCAGCCTCGGGACTACTTTAGCGGGGACCTACAATGAGCAGTTCTTC. The entire variable domain, with the rest obtained from reference TRBV5-4 and TRBJ2-1, is as follows: ETGVTQSPTHLIKTRGQQVTLRCSSQSGHNTVSWYQQALGQGPQFIFQYYREEENGRGNFPPRFSGLQFPNYSSELNVNALELDDSALYLCASLGTTLAGTYNEQFFGPGTRLTVL.

The chain combines TRBV18 with TRBJ2-1; a weak D match, TRBD2 (5 bases). The V gene lost 2 bases and the J gene lost 7 bases, with 24 bases spanning the gap. CDR1 is KGHSH, CDR2 LQKENI, per germline. The CDR3 contains 18 residues. As DNA, the CDR3 is TGTGCCAGCTCACCAGGGAGAGGGTTTAGCCTCAGATGGAATGAGCAGTTCTTC. The encoded protein is CASSPGRGFSLRWNEQFF. The full variable domain, rest sourced from reference TRBV18 and TRBJ2-1, is NAGVMQNPRHLVRRRGQEARLRCSPMKGHSHVYWYRQLPEEGLKFMVYLQKENIIDESGMPKERFSAEFPKEGPSILRIQQVVRGDSAAYFCASSPGRGFSLRWNEQFFGPGTRLTVL.

This chain joins TRBV5-1 and TRBJ2-1; 11 bases agree with TRBD2. The CDR3 has 20 residues. With V trimmed by 1 base and J by 0 bases, 12 bases remained unmatched. Germline V gene lookup returns CDR1 SGHRS and CDR2 YFSETQ. The CDR3, as DNA: TGCGCCAGCAGCTTGAACCCGGGACTAGCGGCCCCGAGCTCCTACAATGAGCAGTTCTTC. It encodes CASSLNPGLAAPSSYNEQFF.

This chain links TRBV4-3 with TRBJ2-3; 8 positions match TRBD2. This CDR3 region has 16 residues. Trimming took 1 base from V and 2 from J; bases not matched to a gene: 5. Germline CDR1 LGHNA, CDR2 YSLEER. CDR3 in amino acids: CASSQGERGITDTQYF. The CDR3 coding sequence is TGCGCCAGCAGCCAAGGGGAGCGGGGGATCACAGATACGCAGTATTTT.

V and J are TRBV5-6 and TRBJ1-3; D is unclear. The CDR3 has 15 amino acids. V gave up 0 bases and J gave up 3 bases, with 10 bases separating them. The germline gives CDR1 SGHDT, CDR2 YYEEEE. This chain's CDR3 is CASSLGDFGGNTIYF. The CDR3 DNA follows: TGTGCCAGCAGCTTGGGCGACTTCGGTGGAAACACCATATATTTT.